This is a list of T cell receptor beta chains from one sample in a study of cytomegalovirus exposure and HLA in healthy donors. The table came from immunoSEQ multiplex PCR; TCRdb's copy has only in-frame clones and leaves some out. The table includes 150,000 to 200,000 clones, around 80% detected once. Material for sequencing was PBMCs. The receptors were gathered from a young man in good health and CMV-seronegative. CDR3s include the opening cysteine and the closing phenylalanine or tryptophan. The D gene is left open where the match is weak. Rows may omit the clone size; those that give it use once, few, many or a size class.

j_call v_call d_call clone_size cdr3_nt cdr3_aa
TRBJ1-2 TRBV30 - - TGTGCCTGGAGTCTCCGCGGGGGGGCGGGTGGCTACACCTTC CAWSLRGGAGGYTF
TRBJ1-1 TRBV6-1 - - TGTGCCAGCAGCCATCCGCGAGCTGAAGCTTTCTTT CASSHPRAEAFF
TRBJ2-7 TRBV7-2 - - TGTGCCAGCAGCTTAGGACAGATCCTGGGATACGAGCAGTACTTC CASSLGQILGYEQYF
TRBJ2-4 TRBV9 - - TGTGCCAGCAGCGTAGGAGTGGTCTTC CASSVGVVF
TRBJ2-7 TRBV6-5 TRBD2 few TGTGCCAGCAGACGCGGGACTAGCGGGAACTACGAGCAGTACTTC CASRRGTSGNYEQYF
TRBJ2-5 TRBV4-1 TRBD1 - TGCGCCAGCAGCCAATCGGACAGGGCTGAGACCCAGTACTTC CASSQSDRAETQYF
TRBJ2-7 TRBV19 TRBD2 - TGTGCCAGTAGTAAAAGGCGGGAGGCCTACGAGCAGTACTTC CASSKRREAYEQYF
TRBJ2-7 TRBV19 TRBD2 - TGTGCCAGTAGTACCAGACTAGCGGGAGTCAGCGAGCAGTACTTC CASSTRLAGVSEQYF
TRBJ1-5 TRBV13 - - TGTGCCAGCAGCTTATCGTCGCTTGGGGGCCGGGATCAGCCCCAGCATTTT CASSLSSLGGRDQPQHF
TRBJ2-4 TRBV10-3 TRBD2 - TGTGCCATCAGTGCCCTAGCGGGAGGAGGGGGAGACATTCAGTACTTC CAISALAGGGGDIQYF
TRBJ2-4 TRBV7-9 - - TGTGCCAGCAGCGCCGCCGGGGAAATAGCCAAAAACATTCAGTACTTC CASSAAGEIAKNIQYF
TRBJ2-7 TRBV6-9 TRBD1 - TGTGCCAGCAGTTATTCGCCCGGGACAGGGCCGTACGAGCAGTACTTC CASSYSPGTGPYEQYF
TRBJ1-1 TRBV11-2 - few TGTGCCAGCAGCTTTCTGTCGGACAGAAACACTGAAGCTTTCTTT CASSFLSDRNTEAFF
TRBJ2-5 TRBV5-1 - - TGCGCCAGCAGCTTGGAGGCAGGGTGGTCCCAGTACTTC CASSLEAGWSQYF
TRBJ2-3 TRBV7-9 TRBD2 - TGTGCCAGCAACAGACGGGGGGGTGACACAGATACGCAGTATTTT CASNRRGGDTDTQYF
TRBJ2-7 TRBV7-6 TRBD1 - TGTGCCAGCAGCTCCGGACAGGGGGTCAACTACGAGCAGTACTTC CASSSGQGVNYEQYF
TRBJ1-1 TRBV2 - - TGTGCCAGCAGTGAATTTCGGAACACTGAAGCTTTCTTT CASSEFRNTEAFF
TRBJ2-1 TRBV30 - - TGTGCCTGGAGTGTACAAGGGGCGAGCTCCTACAATGAGCAGTTCTTC CAWSVQGASSYNEQFF
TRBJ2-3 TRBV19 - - TGTGCCAGTAGTATGGGCAGGGGAGACACAGATACGCAGTATTTT CASSMGRGDTDTQYF
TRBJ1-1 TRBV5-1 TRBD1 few TGCGCCAGCAGCTTGGCCGGACAGGGGAACACTGAAGCTTTCTTT CASSLAGQGNTEAFF
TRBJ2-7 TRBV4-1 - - TGCGCCAGCAGCCCTGGGCTGGGTTCCTACGAGCAGTACTTC CASSPGLGSYEQYF
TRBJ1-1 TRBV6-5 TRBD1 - TGTGCCAGCAGTTTATCGGGACAGGCGACGTACACTGAAGCTTTCTTT CASSLSGQATYTEAFF
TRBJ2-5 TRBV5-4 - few TGTGCCAGCAGCCTCACCGACAGGCAAGAGACCCAGTACTTC CASSLTDRQETQYF
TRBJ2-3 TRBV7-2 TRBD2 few TGTGCCAGCAGCCCGCGGGTCGGGGGGGATACGCAGTATTTT CASSPRVGGDTQYF
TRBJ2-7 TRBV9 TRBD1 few TGTGCCAGCAGCTTGGCCTCCGGGACAGGAATCTCCTACGAGCAGTACTTC CASSLASGTGISYEQYF
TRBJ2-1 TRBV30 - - TGTGCCTGGAGAACAGGGCTCAGCCTCTACAATGAGCAGTTCTTC CAWRTGLSLYNEQFF
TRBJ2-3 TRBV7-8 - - TGTGCCAGCAGCGCACTAGCCGGAGATACGCAGTATTTT CASSALAGDTQYF
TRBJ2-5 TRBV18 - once TGTGCCAGCTCACCCCGCTGGGCAGGGGCGATCCATCGGGAAGAGACCCAGTACTTC CASSPRWAGAIHREETQYF
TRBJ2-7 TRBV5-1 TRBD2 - TGCGCCAGCAGCTTGGCTGGGACTAGCGGAGCCTACGAGCAGTACTTC CASSLAGTSGAYEQYF
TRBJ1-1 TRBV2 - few TGTGCCGGGTCTCTTAGGGGCGGACAAGGCACTGAAGCTTTCTTT CAGSLRGGQGTEAFF
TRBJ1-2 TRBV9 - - TGTGCCAGCAGCGTAGAAGGGGGACCTTCTTTCTACACCTTC CASSVEGGPSFYTF
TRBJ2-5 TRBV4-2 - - TGTGCCAGCAGCCAAGTGGGCTCGACGGAGACCCAGTACTTC CASSQVGSTETQYF
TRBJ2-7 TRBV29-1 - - TGCAGCGCTGCCTCAGACTCCTACGAGCAGTACTTC CSAASDSYEQYF
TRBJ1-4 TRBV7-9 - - TGTGCCAGCAGCCTCCCCCCCCAGGCAACTAATGAAAAACTGTTTTTT CASSLPPQATNEKLFF
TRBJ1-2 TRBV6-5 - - TGTGCCAGCAGCGGGAACCGTTGGGGCTACACCTTC CASSGNRWGYTF
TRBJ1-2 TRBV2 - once TGTGCCAGCAGCCGGAAGCTGACAGGAACCTATGGCTACACCTTC CASSRKLTGTYGYTF
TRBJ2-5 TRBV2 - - TGTGCCAGCAGAGGAGCGGAAGAGACCCAGTACTTC CASRGAEETQYF
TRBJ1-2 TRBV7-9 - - TGTTCCAGCGGGGGGTCATCTAACTATGGCTACACCTTC CSSGGSSNYGYTF
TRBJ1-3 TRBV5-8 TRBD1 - TGTGCCAGCAGCGTCCAGACAGGGGGCTCTGGAAACACCATATATTTT CASSVQTGGSGNTIYF
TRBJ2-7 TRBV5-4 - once TGTGCCAGCAGCTTGGAACTTAGCTCCTACGAGCAGTACTTC CASSLELSSYEQYF
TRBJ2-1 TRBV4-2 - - TGTGCCAGCACGGCGGAAAATGAGCAGTTCTTC CASTAENEQFF